This is a list of T cell receptor beta chains from one sample in a study of shared clonotypes between healthy human individuals. Only in-frame clones appear in the TCRdb table, and some are missing; sequencing was by immunoSEQ multiplex PCR. The sample gives millions of clones, roughly 94% of which show up once; approximately 1.2% is in the top ten. The sample comprised naive CD8+ T cells sorted from blood. The receptors come from a man aged 18 to 29 in good health. The CDR3 runs from the conserved cysteine through the conserved F or W. A D gene is named only where the DNA matches it firmly. Some rows mark clone size as missing; the rest say once, few, many or name a class of expanded clone.

CDR3 length: 15
D gene: -
V gene: TRBV7-9
J gene: TRBJ2-7
clone size: -
CDR3 protein: CASSPGTPHPYEQYF

CDR3 length: 14
D gene: -
V gene: TRBV9
J gene: TRBJ2-5
clone size: -
CDR3 protein: CASSVDWNPETQYF

CDR3 length: 17
D gene: TRBD2
V gene: TRBV7-8
J gene: TRBJ2-5
clone size: -
CDR3 protein: CASSLGFREGLQETQYF

CDR3 length: 16
D gene: TRBD2
V gene: TRBV10-3
J gene: TRBJ2-7
clone size: -
CDR3 protein: CAISLPGTSATYEQYF

CDR3 length: 14
D gene: -
V gene: TRBV27
J gene: TRBJ2-7
clone size: -
CDR3 protein: CASSLGRGSYEQYF

CDR3 length: 15
D gene: TRBD2
V gene: TRBV9
J gene: TRBJ2-1
clone size: -
CDR3 protein: CASSSPSGADGKQFF

CDR3 length: 13
D gene: TRBD2
V gene: TRBV10-1
J gene: TRBJ2-1
clone size: once
CDR3 protein: CASRGTSGHEQFF

CDR3 length: 13
D gene: TRBD1
V gene: TRBV29-1
J gene: TRBJ2-7
clone size: once
CDR3 protein: CSVGRDSSYEQYF

CDR3 length: 15
D gene: TRBD1
V gene: TRBV2
J gene: TRBJ2-7
clone size: -
CDR3 protein: CASSVARDRGSEQYF

CDR3 length: 14
D gene: -
V gene: TRBV19
J gene: TRBJ1-1
clone size: -
CDR3 protein: CASSIDQGWVEAFF

CDR3 length: 14
D gene: -
V gene: TRBV9
J gene: TRBJ1-5
clone size: few
CDR3 protein: CASSLGPSNQPQHF

CDR3 length: 14
D gene: -
V gene: TRBV5-1
J gene: TRBJ2-3
clone size: -
CDR3 protein: CASSLYASTDTQYF

CDR3 length: 15
D gene: -
V gene: TRBV5-1
J gene: TRBJ1-1
clone size: -
CDR3 protein: CASSPGPGAVTEAFF

CDR3 length: 15
D gene: TRBD1
V gene: TRBV4-1
J gene: TRBJ2-7
clone size: -
CDR3 protein: CASSQGGQGAYEQYF

CDR3 length: 14
D gene: TRBD1
V gene: TRBV29-1
J gene: TRBJ2-7
clone size: once
CDR3 protein: CSVEEGQGTYEQYF

CDR3 length: 14
D gene: TRBD1
V gene: TRBV28
J gene: TRBJ2-7
clone size: -
CDR3 protein: CASSSPGTGDEQYF

CDR3 length: 13
D gene: -
V gene: TRBV7-9
J gene: TRBJ1-2
clone size: -
CDR3 protein: CASSLGTVYGYTF

CDR3 length: 14
D gene: -
V gene: TRBV29-1
J gene: TRBJ1-1
clone size: once
CDR3 protein: CSVVPVTSITEAFF

CDR3 length: 14
D gene: TRBD2
V gene: TRBV30
J gene: TRBJ2-1
clone size: -
CDR3 protein: CAWSFSGSNNEQFF

CDR3 length: 15
D gene: TRBD2
V gene: TRBV10-3
J gene: TRBJ2-3
clone size: -
CDR3 protein: CAISESGTRTDTQYF

CDR3 length: 14
D gene: -
V gene: TRBV5-4
J gene: TRBJ1-2
clone size: -
CDR3 protein: CASSLVGDNYGYTF

CDR3 length: 15
D gene: -
V gene: TRBV9
J gene: TRBJ1-5
clone size: few
CDR3 protein: CASSAGSSDSQPQHF

CDR3 length: 18
D gene: -
V gene: TRBV2
J gene: TRBJ2-6
clone size: -
CDR3 protein: CASSEFRLNLSGANVLTF

CDR3 length: 18
D gene: TRBD1
V gene: TRBV5-6
J gene: TRBJ1-6
clone size: -
CDR3 protein: CASSLWGLVDRRDSPLHF

CDR3 length: 15
D gene: TRBD1
V gene: TRBV4-1
J gene: -
clone size: -
CDR3 protein: CASSQVIAGGVEQYF

CDR3 length: 17
D gene: TRBD2
V gene: TRBV11-3
J gene: TRBJ2-3
clone size: -
CDR3 protein: CASTPTERGSDTDTQYF

CDR3 length: 14
D gene: TRBD1
V gene: TRBV5-1
J gene: TRBJ1-4
clone size: -
CDR3 protein: CAGISGTGNEKLFF

CDR3 length: 13
D gene: TRBD2
V gene: TRBV11-3
J gene: TRBJ2-2
clone size: once
CDR3 protein: CASSLGTSGRLFF

CDR3 length: 15
D gene: TRBD2
V gene: TRBV5-6
J gene: TRBJ2-1
clone size: -
CDR3 protein: CASDGAREGYNEQFF